The 17 T cell receptor beta chains below were found in one sample sequenced in a study of cytotoxic CD8 clonotypes in ibrutinib-treated CLL. The repertoire was sequenced with immunoSEQ multiplex PCR; TCRdb's copy has only in-frame clones and lacks some. The sample records roughly 200,000 clones, 72% being singletons. The sample in question was PBMCs, obtained after 24 months of ibrutinib treatment. These receptors all come from a human donor with chronic lymphocytic leukemia.

The chain uses TRBV30 and TRBJ1-1; D is unresolved. Germline V gene data show CDR1 as GTSNPN and CDR2 as SVGIG (reference sequence). CDR3 length: 13 residues. The V end lost 1 base, the J end lost 1 base, and 7 bases lay between the germline ends. Written as DNA, the CDR3 is TGTGCCTGGAGTGCGCAGCCGAACACTGAAGCTTTCTTT. Translated: CAWSAQPNTEAFF.

V and J are TRBV15 and TRBJ2-7; TRBD1 might be the D (6 bases). V lost 2 bases and J 0 bases, leaving 17 bases between the germline ends. CDR3 length: 17 residues. CDR1 LNHNV and CDR2 YYDKDF come from the germline V gene (reference sequence). This CDR3 is CATSRSNSGVGSYEQYF. CDR3 DNA sequence: TGTGCCACCAGCAGATCTAACTCAGGGGTGGGCTCCTACGAGCAGTACTTC.

The chain couples TRBV6-5 to TRBJ2-2, with a possible D match to TRBD2 (5 bases). Germline V gene data show CDR1 as MNHEY and CDR2 as SVGAGI. This CDR3 spans 13 amino acids. V lost 0 bases to trimming and J lost 6 bases, with 5 bases between them. CDR3 region: CASSYSRAGELFF. CDR3 coding DNA: TGTGCCAGCAGTTACTCGCGGGCCGGGGAGCTGTTTTTT.

The chain employs TRBV7-9 and TRBJ1-4, with D maybe TRBD1 (6 bases). V was trimmed by 7 bases and J by 2 bases, leaving 17 bases between them. Germline V gene sequence: CDR1 SEHNR, CDR2 FQNEAQ (reference sequence). The CDR3 totals 16 residues. DNA for the CDR3: TGTGCCAGCACCCTTCCGGGGGGCGTCACTAATGAAAAACTGTTTTTT. It encodes CASTLPGGVTNEKLFF.

This clone was found once. The chain uses TRBV30 and TRBJ2-5; 9 bases fit TRBD2. Germline assignment: CDR1 GTSNPN and CDR2 SVGIG (reference sequence). J was trimmed by 0 bases and V by 1 base; bases with no gene match: 3. The CDR3 extends over 15 amino acids. The DNA for the CDR3 is TGTGCCTGGAGTGGTAGCGGGAGCTACCAAGAGACCCAGTACTTC. This gives the protein CAWSGSGSYQETQYF.

The V and J genes are TRBV4-3 and TRBJ2-3, with 7 bases identical to TRBD1. The CDR3 is 14 residues long. The germline gives CDR1 LGHNA, CDR2 YSLEER. V was clipped by 3 bases and J by 6 bases; unmatched bases: 6. The CDR3 sequence: CASSQETGWDTQYF. The CDR3 DNA reads as TGCGCCAGCAGCCAGGAGACAGGGTGGGATACGCAGTATTTT.

V gene TRBV5-8 combines with J gene TRBJ2-3; D may match TRBD1 or TRBD2 (5 bases each). V gave up 3 bases and J gave up 1 base, with 15 bases separating them. The CDR3 has 16 residues. Germline values: CDR1 SGHTS, CDR2 YDEGEE. CDR3 sequence: CASSSLRGAGTDTQYF. The CDR3, as DNA: TGTGCCAGCAGCTCCTTGAGAGGGGCGGGCACAGATACGCAGTATTTT. Drawing the rest from reference TRBV5-8 and TRBJ2-3, the complete variable domain is EAGVTQSPTHLIKTRGQQATLRCSPISGHTSVYWYQQALGLGLQFLLWYDEGEERNRGNFPPRFSGRQFPNYSSELNVNALELEDSALYLCASSSLRGAGTDTQYFGPGTRLTVL.

CDR3 residues: CASSTQGAGDYGYTF. CDR3 DNA: TGTGCCAGTAGTACACAGGGGGCCGGGGACTATGGCTACACCTTC. V gene TRBV19 combines with J gene TRBJ1-2, with 9 bases fitting TRBD1. CDR1 and CDR2 from the germline V gene are LNHDA and SQIVND (reference sequence). The V segment lost 4 bases and the J segment 3 bases; nucleotides outside the gene matches: 6. The CDR3 has 15 residues.

The chain recombines TRBV2 with TRBJ1-5; D not resolved. The CDR3 sequence is 13 residues long. Germline V gene data show CDR1 as SNHLY and CDR2 as FYNNEI. V lost 6 bases, J lost 4 bases, and 10 bases lay in between. The CDR3 DNA follows: TGTGCCAGCAGCCCATTCCTTAATCAGCCCCAGCATTTT. Translated: CASSPFLNQPQHF.

This chain connects TRBV11-1 to TRBJ2-7; D might be TRBD2 (5 bases). Trimming stripped 1 base from V and 9 bases from J, with 28 bases between. Germline V CDR1 and CDR2: SGHAT, FQDESV (reference sequence). The CDR3 is 18 residues long. The CDR3 reads CASSLERRVASRRAVQYF. In nucleotides, the CDR3 is TGTGCCAGCAGCTTAGAACGTCGGGTGGCTAGCAGGCGGGCTGTGCAGTACTTC.

V and J are TRBV2 and TRBJ2-3, with D perhaps given as TRBD1 or TRBD2 (6 bases each). Looked up from germline, CDR1 is SNHLY and CDR2 is FYNNEI. V was clipped by 3 bases and J by 4 bases, with 17 bases between them. The CDR3 extends over 16 amino acids. The CDR3 DNA reads as TGTGCCAGCAGTGATTTCGGGGGCCCATGGGCAGATACGCAGTATTTT. Amino acids: CASSDFGGPWADTQYF.

This clone was seen once. This chain uses TRBV5-6 with TRBJ1-5; TRBD1 is a possible D gene (6 bases). V lost 4 bases to trimming and J lost 2 bases, with 16 bases between them. Germline assignment: CDR1 SGHDT and CDR2 YYEEEE. This CDR3 is 16 amino acids long. The CDR3: CASSHLTGGGNQPQHF. CDR3 nucleotide sequence: TGTGCCAGCAGCCACTTGACAGGAGGTGGCAATCAGCCCCAGCATTTT.

In its sample, this clone was seen once. The J gene is TRBJ2-3, the V gene TRBV9; TRBD1 might be the D (6 bases). From germline, CDR1 is SGDLS and CDR2 YYNGEE. V was pared by 0 bases and J by 2 bases, with 7 bases between. This CDR3 is 14 amino acids long. The CDR3 DNA reads TGTGCCAGCAGCGTAGGGACAGTCACAGATACGCAGTATTTT. It encodes CASSVGTVTDTQYF.

The V gene is TRBV18, the J gene TRBJ2-6, with D maybe TRBD1 (5 bases). Germline V gene lookup returns CDR1 KGHSH and CDR2 LQKENI. V was trimmed by 0 bases and J by 4 bases, leaving 10 bases between them. This CDR3 is built from 16 residues. CDR3 sequence reads: CASSPPVRAGANVLTF. In DNA, the CDR3 is TGTGCCAGCTCACCACCGGTCAGGGCCGGGGCCAACGTCCTGACTTTC.

The V gene is TRBV14, the J gene TRBJ2-1, with a weak D call TRBD1 (7 bases). The CDR3 totals 16 residues. Germline V lookup: CDR1 SGHDN, CDR2 FVKESK. Between the trimmed V and J ends, which lost 1 base and 1 base, there was a span of 11 bases. DNA for the CDR3: TGTGCCAGCAGCCAAGGGCCAGGGGGGTCCTACAATGAGCAGTTCTTC. Translated, it gives CASSQGPGGSYNEQFF.

The rearrangement joins TRBV11-2 to TRBJ2-1, with TRBD2 as a possible D gene (6 bases). From germline, CDR1 is SGHAT and CDR2 FQNNGV. The CDR3 is made up of 15 amino acids. V was trimmed by 4 bases and J by 1 base, leaving 11 bases between them. CDR3 amino acids: CASSSFSGSYNEQFF. Written as DNA, the CDR3 is TGTGCCAGCAGCTCGTTTAGCGGTTCCTACAATGAGCAGTTCTTC.

This chain joins TRBV18 and TRBJ2-2; D is uncertain. Germline V gives CDR1 KGHSH, CDR2 LQKENI. This CDR3 comprises 15 residues. The V and J ends lost 0 bases and 7 bases respectively, with 12 bases between them. The CDR3 spells CASSPPDSVGGELFF. CDR3 nucleotide sequence: TGTGCCAGCTCACCACCCGACTCTGTGGGCGGGGAGCTGTTTTTT.